This TCR beta chain was captured in a study of early T cells in non-severe SARS-CoV-2 infection. Study information: The authors sequenced bulk RNA from unsorted whole blood, leaving chains unpaired.

Study-wide results and caveats: Anti-spike CD8 responses were favored in VDJdb matching, and private and CD4 specificities were missed.

V was pared by 3 bases and J by 6 bases, with 14 bases between. Germline loops: CDR1 SQVTM, CDR2 ANQGSEA. This CDR3 has 13 residues. In its sample, this clonotype was seen many times. Its specificity is not known. Individual cDNA molecules received unique molecular identifiers. TCRdb independently ran MiXCR on the 5' RACE reads; one entry per CDR3 protein. The sample contains roughly 68,000 distinct CDR3 sequences, over 4.5% of which appear only once. Sequencing was carried out using whole blood. The chain employs TRBV29-1 and TRBJ1-1; TRBD1 might be the D (6 bases). The sequence was obtained from an adult who was a healthcare worker with PCR-confirmed SARS-CoV-2 infection or an uninfected control (not recorded which). CDR3: CSVDRRGRSEAFF. The CDR3 nucleotides read TGCAGCGTTGATCGCCGGGGGCGATCTGAAGCTTTCTTT.